This T cell receptor beta chain was recorded in a study of shared clonotypes between healthy human individuals. Trimming cost V 3 bases and J 6 bases; bases outside gene matches: 12. Germline loops: CDR1 MDHEN, CDR2 SYDVKM. There are 16 residues in the CDR3. TCRdb keeps only in-frame clones here, not all; method: immunoSEQ multiplex PCR. The sample yields more than 2,000,000 clones, 85% to 95% seen once. Both subsets, CD45RA+ naive and CD45RA-negative memory, were split from the CD4+ cells. Sequencing was performed on naive CD4+ T cells from PBMCs. Sample subset: CD45RA+ positively selected. The receptor comes from a man between 18 and 29 years old in good health. Some clones in this sample may be carry-over from other donors' samples. V and J are TRBV28 and TRBJ2-7; 9 bases align to TRBD1. This chain's CDR3 is CASSFALGQGRPEQYF. Here the CDR3 DNA reads TGTGCCAGCAGTTTCGCACTGGGACAGGGAAGGCCCGAGCAGTACTTC.